The 3 T cell receptor beta chains below were found in one sample sequenced in a study of cytomegalovirus exposure and HLA in healthy donors (dated 2017 in TCRdb). Library preparation employed the immunoSEQ multiplex PCR assay. For the multiplex PCR, a mixture combining 60 forward primers for TCR Vbeta segments and 13 reverse primers for TCR Jbeta segments was used. TCRdb retrieved this table from immuneACCESS and kept in-frame rearrangements only. Not all clones are present; in checked studies, unresolved V genes account for under half, and no reason is known for the remainder. For this sample there are about 160,000 clones; roughly 80% appear just once. The ten top clones hold around 3.5% of the sample. The sequenced sample consisted of PBMCs. These receptors all come from a man aged 25-45 years in good health and CMV-seropositive.

The CDR3 DNA sequence: TGTGCCATCAGTGACTCAGACAGGGGGCTGTCCTACGAGCAGTACTTC. Encoded protein: CAISDSDRGLSYEQYF. V usage is TRBV10-3 and J usage is TRBJ2-7, with 10 bases lining up with TRBD1. The CDR3 sequence is 16 residues long. V was clipped by 3 bases and J by 1 base; unmatched bases: 6. Germline V gene sequence: CDR1 ENHRY, CDR2 SYGVKD.

The chain joins TRBV6-5 to TRBJ2-7; TRBD2 matches 8 bases. Trimming removed 7 bases from V and 5 bases from J; junction bases left unmatched: 10. The CDR3 runs 14 residues. The germline CDR1 and CDR2 sequences are MNHEY and SVGAGI. CDR3 DNA: TGTGCCAGCACCCCCCCGGGGGGGCGGCACGAGCAGTACTTC. The encoded protein is CASTPPGGRHEQYF.

This clone was observed a few times. The chain recombines TRBV12-5 with TRBJ1-1, with unresolved D. There are 14 residues in the CDR3. The germline V and J ends were trimmed by 6 bases and 0 bases, with 11 bases remaining between them. CDR1 LGHNT and CDR2 FRNRAP come from the germline V gene. The CDR3: CASGQTSLNTEAFF. The CDR3, as DNA: TGTGCTAGTGGCCAGACAAGTTTGAACACTGAAGCTTTCTTT. Full variable domain (rest looked up from reference TRBV12-5 and TRBJ1-1): DARVTQTPRHKVTEMGQEVTMRCQPILGHNTVFWYRQTMMQGLELLAYFRNRAPLDDSGMPKDRFSAEMPDATLATLKIQPSEPRDSAVYFCASGQTSLNTEAFFGQGTRLTVV.